This T cell receptor (beta chain) was obtained from a study of EBV T-cell therapy then PD-1 blockade in nasopharyngeal carcinoma. Produced via immunoSEQ multiplex PCR; TCRdb's table is partial and in-frame only. The repertoire has about 22,000 clones, over 65% of them found once; the top ten carry 24%. Points on this clone: Its antigen is undetermined.

The V and J ends lost 3 bases and 3 bases, in that order; junction bases with no gene match: 2. Germline V gene data show CDR1 as MNHNY and CDR2 as SVGAGI (reference sequence). The length of the CDR3 is 15 residues. The sample's treatment: AdE1-LMPpoly-expanded autologous EBV-specific T-cell therapy followed by anti-PD-1 nivolumab. The V and J genes are TRBV6-6 and TRBJ2-1; TRBD1 agrees at 10 bases. The specimen comprised CD8+ T cells from blood, sampled at day -245 from a patient whose treatment included autologous EBV-specific T cells and nivolumab. The receptor comes from a man between 35 and 55 years old with nasopharyngeal carcinoma. The CDR3 spells CASSYGTGDYNEQFF. CDR3 sequence (DNA): TGTGCCAGCAGTTATGGGACAGGGGACTACAATGAGCAGTTCTTC.